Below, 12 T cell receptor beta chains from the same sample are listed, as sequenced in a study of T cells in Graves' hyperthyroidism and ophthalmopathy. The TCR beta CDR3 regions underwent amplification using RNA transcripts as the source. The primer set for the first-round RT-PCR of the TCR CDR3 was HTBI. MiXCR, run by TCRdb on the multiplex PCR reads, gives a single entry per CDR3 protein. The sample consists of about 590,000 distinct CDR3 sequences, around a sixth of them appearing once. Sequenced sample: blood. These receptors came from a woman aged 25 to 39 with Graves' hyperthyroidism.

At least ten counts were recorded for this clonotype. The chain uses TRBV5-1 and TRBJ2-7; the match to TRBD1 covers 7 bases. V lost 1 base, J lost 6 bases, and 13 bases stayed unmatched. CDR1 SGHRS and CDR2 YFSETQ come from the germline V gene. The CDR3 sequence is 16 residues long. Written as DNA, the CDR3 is TGCGCCAGCAGCTTGTCGACAGGGCTCCTGTCGGTCGAGCAGTACTTC. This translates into CASSLSTGLLSVEQYF.

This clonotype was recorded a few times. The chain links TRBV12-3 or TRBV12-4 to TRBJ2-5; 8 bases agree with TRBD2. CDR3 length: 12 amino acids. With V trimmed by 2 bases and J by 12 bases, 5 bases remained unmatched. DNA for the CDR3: TGTGCCAGCAGTTTATCCAGCGGGAGAAAGTACTTC. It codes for CASSLSSGRKYF.

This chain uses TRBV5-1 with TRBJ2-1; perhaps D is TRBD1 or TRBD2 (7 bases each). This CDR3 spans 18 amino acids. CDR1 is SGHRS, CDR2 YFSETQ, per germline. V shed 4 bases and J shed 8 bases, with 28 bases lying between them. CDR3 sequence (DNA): TGCGCCAGCAGCCCGACAGGGAAGAGCTCCGGGAGGAATCATGAGCAGTTCTTC. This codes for CASSPTGKSSGRNHEQFF.

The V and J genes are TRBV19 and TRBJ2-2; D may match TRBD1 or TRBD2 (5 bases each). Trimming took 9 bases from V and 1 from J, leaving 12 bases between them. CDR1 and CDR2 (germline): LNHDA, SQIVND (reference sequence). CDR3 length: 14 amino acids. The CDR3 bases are TGTGCCAGACCCCCGAGGGGGAACACCGGGGAGCTGTTTTTT. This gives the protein CARPPRGNTGELFF.

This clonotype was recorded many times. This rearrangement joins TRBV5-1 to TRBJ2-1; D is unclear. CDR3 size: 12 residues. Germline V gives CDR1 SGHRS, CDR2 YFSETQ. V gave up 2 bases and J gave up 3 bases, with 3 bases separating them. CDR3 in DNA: TGCGCCAGCAGCTTATACTACAATGAGCAGTTCTTC. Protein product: CASSLYYNEQFF.

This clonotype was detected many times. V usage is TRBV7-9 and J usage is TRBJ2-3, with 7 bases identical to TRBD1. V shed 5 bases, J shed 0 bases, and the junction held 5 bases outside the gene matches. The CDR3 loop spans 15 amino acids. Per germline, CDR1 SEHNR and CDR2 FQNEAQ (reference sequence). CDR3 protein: CASSVGQWSTDTQYF. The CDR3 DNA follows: TGTGCCAGCAGCGTGGGACAGTGGAGCACAGATACGCAGTATTTT.

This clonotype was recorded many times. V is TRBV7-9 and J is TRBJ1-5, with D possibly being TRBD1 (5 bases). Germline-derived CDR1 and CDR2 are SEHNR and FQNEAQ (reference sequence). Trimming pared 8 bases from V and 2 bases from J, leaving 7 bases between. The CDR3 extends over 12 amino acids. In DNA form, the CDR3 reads TGTGCCAGCCGGGACGGCAATCAGCCCCAGCATTTT. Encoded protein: CASRDGNQPQHF.

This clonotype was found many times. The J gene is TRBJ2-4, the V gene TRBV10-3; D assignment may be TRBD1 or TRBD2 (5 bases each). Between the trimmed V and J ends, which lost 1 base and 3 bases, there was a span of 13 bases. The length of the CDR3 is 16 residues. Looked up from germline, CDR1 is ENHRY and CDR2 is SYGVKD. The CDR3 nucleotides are TGTGCCATCAGTGAGTTGGGGGAGAAGGGCAAAAACATTCAGTACTTC. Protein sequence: CAISELGEKGKNIQYF.

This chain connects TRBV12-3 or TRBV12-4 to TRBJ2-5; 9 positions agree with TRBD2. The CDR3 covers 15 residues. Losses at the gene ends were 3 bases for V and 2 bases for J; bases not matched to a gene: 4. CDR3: CASSFGGRGQETQYF. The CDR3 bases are TGTGCCAGCAGTTTTGGCGGGAGGGGACAAGAGACCCAGTACTTC.

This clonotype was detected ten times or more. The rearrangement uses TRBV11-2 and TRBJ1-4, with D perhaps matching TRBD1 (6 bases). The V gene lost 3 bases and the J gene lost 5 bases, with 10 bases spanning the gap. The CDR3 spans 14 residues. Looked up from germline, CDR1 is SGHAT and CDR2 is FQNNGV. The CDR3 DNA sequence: TGTGCCAGCAGCTTCCGACAGGCAAATGAAAAACTGTTTTTT. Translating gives CASSFRQANEKLFF.

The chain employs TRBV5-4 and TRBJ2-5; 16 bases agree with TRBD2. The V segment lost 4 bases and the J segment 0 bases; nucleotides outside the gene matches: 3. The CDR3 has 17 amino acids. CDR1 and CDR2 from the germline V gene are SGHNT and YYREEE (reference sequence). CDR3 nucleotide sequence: TGTGCCAGCAGCCGCGGGACTAGCGGGAGGGACCAAGAGACCCAGTACTTC. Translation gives CASSRGTSGRDQETQYF.

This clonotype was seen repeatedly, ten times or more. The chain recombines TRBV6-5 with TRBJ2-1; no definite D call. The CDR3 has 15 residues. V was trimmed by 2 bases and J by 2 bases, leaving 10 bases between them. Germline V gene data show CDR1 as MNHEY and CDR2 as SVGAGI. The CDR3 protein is CASSYRRVPYNEQFF. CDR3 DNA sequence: TGTGCCAGCAGTTACAGACGGGTACCCTACAATGAGCAGTTCTTC.